This T cell receptor beta chain was identified during a study of identical twins. General study results and limits: In cord blood, abundant beta clonotypes had fewer insertions; memory showed no trend.

From the 5' RACE reads, TCRdb called clonotypes with MiXCR, one entry per CDR3 protein. The profile covers about 200,000 distinct CDR3 sequences, with roughly 15% appearing a single time and about 38% taken by the ten largest. Germline loops: CDR1 SGHNT, CDR2 YENEEA. Trimming removed 5 bases from V and 2 bases from J; junction bases left unmatched: 4. This CDR3 contains 14 residues. As to this clonotype: Its antigen is not known.

These data also formed part of another study, on T cells expressing NK-cell markers.

The clonotype originates from a woman under 30 in good health. The chain recombines TRBV11-3 with TRBJ2-7, with 9 bases identical to TRBD1. The material sequenced was CD8+ T cells sorted from blood. The CDR3 coding sequence is TGTGCCAGCAGCGGCCGGGACAGGGCCTACGAGCAGTACTTC. It yields the protein CASSGRDRAYEQYF.